This T cell receptor (beta chain) derives from a study of T cells in localized non-small cell lung cancer. The CDR3 covers 15 residues. Trimming removed 0 bases from V and 4 bases from J; junction bases left unmatched: 0. Germline loops: CDR1 SGDLS, CDR2 YYNGEE. The study, taken as a whole, reports: An association was observed between higher blood T cell density and longer overall survival.

Assay used: immunoSEQ multiplex PCR; TCRdb lists only in-frame clones, some missing. Of tens of thousands of clones in the sample, 90% were seen once. Comments on this clone: No antigen is known for it.

The TCR sequence derives from a woman between 35 and 75 years old with stage I lung adenocarcinoma. This chain connects TRBV9 to TRBJ1-6; 8 bases map to TRBD1. The sample here was peripheral blood, taken before any cancer treatment. The CDR3 coding sequence is TGTGCCAGCAGCGTAGGACAGGGGTATAATTCACCCCTCCACTTT. It is translated as CASSVGQGYNSPLHF.